A selection of T cell receptor beta chains follows, all from one sample in a study of T cell changes during pregnancy in multiple sclerosis. The table came from immunoSEQ multiplex PCR; TCRdb's copy has only in-frame clones and leaves some out. Here the sample spans around 71,000 clones, 90% to 95% being singletons. This sample comprised peripheral blood, obtained in the third trimester of pregnancy. The receptors come from a female donor with multiple sclerosis, enrolled in a pregnancy study. The CDR3 runs from the conserved cysteine through the conserved F or W. Fields, in order: clone size, D gene, V gene, J gene, CDR3 protein, CDR3 DNA. A D gene is named only where the DNA matches it firmly. Part of the rows lack a size; the others show once, few, many or a class for expanded clones.

size: once; D: -; V: TRBV2; J: TRBJ1-2; CDR3: CASSLAPPGYTF; DNA: TGTGCCAGCAGTCTAGCCCCCCCTGGCTACACCTTC
size: -; D: TRBD1; V: TRBV7-9; J: TRBJ2-2; CDR3: CAGRRDSYTGELFF; DNA: TGTGCCGGCCGCCGGGACAGCTACACCGGGGAGCTGTTTTTT
size: -; D: TRBD2; V: TRBV7-9; J: TRBJ2-1; CDR3: CASTLSGTYNEQFF; DNA: TGTGCCAGCACCTTAAGCGGGACCTACAATGAGCAGTTCTTC
size: -; D: TRBD1; V: TRBV5-1; J: TRBJ2-3; CDR3: CASSSPDRGTVVDTQYF; DNA: TGCGCCAGCAGCTCCCCCGACAGGGGTACAGTGGTAGATACGCAGTATTTT
size: -; D: -; V: TRBV30; J: TRBJ2-7; CDR3: CAWRPQGLDRYEQYF; DNA: TGTGCCTGGAGGCCACAGGGCCTCGACCGTTACGAGCAGTACTTC
size: -; D: -; V: TRBV18; J: TRBJ1-1; CDR3: CASSPPAAVTEAFF; DNA: TGTGCCAGCTCACCACCCGCGGCCGTCACTGAAGCTTTCTTT
size: few; D: TRBD1; V: TRBV28; J: TRBJ1-2; CDR3: CASSGTDGYGYTF; DNA: TGTGCCAGCAGCGGGACAGATGGCTATGGCTACACCTTC
size: once; D: -; V: TRBV5-4; J: TRBJ1-2; CDR3: CASSRTLQGPDGYTF; DNA: TGTGCCAGCAGTCGCACATTACAGGGTCCGGATGGCTACACCTTC
size: -; D: TRBD1; V: TRBV10-3; J: TRBJ1-2; CDR3: CAISVTEGQERYGYTF; DNA: TGTGCCATCAGTGTAACCGAAGGACAGGAACGGTATGGCTACACCTTC
size: -; D: TRBD1; V: TRBV7-9; J: TRBJ1-6; CDR3: CASSETRTGFSPLHF; DNA: TGTGCCAGCAGCGAAACCAGGACAGGGTTTTCACCCCTCCACTTT
size: -; D: -; V: TRBV6-5; J: TRBJ2-3; CDR3: CASKEGGTDTQYF; DNA: TGTGCCAGCAAAGAAGGGGGCACAGATACGCAGTATTTT
size: -; D: -; V: TRBV7-9; J: TRBJ1-4; CDR3: CASSFSQGEKLFF; DNA: TGTGCCAGCAGCTTTTCTCAGGGTGAGAAACTGTTTTTT
size: -; D: -; V: TRBV11-2; J: TRBJ1-1; CDR3: CASSFTGRTEAFF; DNA: TGTGCCAGCAGCTTTACTGGTCGGACTGAAGCTTTCTTT
size: few; D: TRBD1; V: TRBV29-1; J: TRBJ1-2; CDR3: CSGATGDGYTF; DNA: TGCAGCGGGGCCACAGGGGATGGCTACACCTTC
size: few; D: -; V: TRBV5-8; J: TRBJ2-1; CDR3: CASRAIPYNEQFF; DNA: TGTGCCAGCAGAGCCATCCCGTACAATGAGCAGTTCTTC
size: -; D: -; V: TRBV11-2; J: TRBJ2-2; CDR3: CASSSLVTGNTGELFF; DNA: TGTGCCAGCAGCTCACTAGTGACAGGGAACACCGGGGAGCTGTTTTTT
size: once; D: TRBD1; V: TRBV7-9; J: TRBJ1-5; CDR3: CASSHTGENQPQHF; DNA: TGTGCCAGCAGCCACACAGGGGAGAATCAGCCCCAGCATTTT
size: -; D: TRBD2; V: TRBV28; J: TRBJ2-1; CDR3: CASSSGAGIYNEQFF; DNA: TGTGCCAGCAGTTCAGGAGCGGGAATATACAATGAGCAGTTCTTC
size: -; D: -; V: TRBV30; J: TRBJ1-1; CDR3: CAWSYYSRGDTEAFF; DNA: TGTGCCTGGAGTTATTACAGCAGGGGAGACACTGAAGCTTTCTTT
size: -; D: TRBD1; V: TRBV18; J: TRBJ2-7; CDR3: CASSPYRPGQGAYEQYF; DNA: TGTGCCAGCTCACCCTACCGACCGGGACAGGGAGCGTACGAGCAGTACTTC
size: -; D: -; V: TRBV27; J: TRBJ2-1; CDR3: CASSGLSSSYNEQFF; DNA: TGTGCCAGCAGCGGACTCTCCAGCTCCTACAATGAGCAGTTCTTC
size: -; D: -; V: TRBV19; J: TRBJ1-6; CDR3: CASSMQGIGSPLHF; DNA: TGTGCCAGTAGTATGCAGGGGATCGGATCACCCCTCCACTTT
size: -; D: -; V: TRBV6-5; J: TRBJ2-1; CDR3: CASSPRQISYNEQFF; DNA: TGTGCCAGCAGCCCCAGACAGATCTCCTACAATGAGCAGTTCTTC
size: -; D: -; V: TRBV1; J: TRBJ2-1; CDR3: CTSSATSNLDNEQFF; DNA: TGCACCAGCAGCGCAACTAGTAATCTCGACAATGAGCAGTTCTTC
size: -; D: -; V: TRBV5-1; J: TRBJ1-2; CDR3: CASSLFLAAGQGYTF; DNA: TGCGCCAGCAGCTTGTTTTTGGCGGCAGGGCAAGGCTACACCTTC
size: -; D: -; V: TRBV20-1; J: TRBJ2-3; CDR3: CSARVTDTQYF; DNA: TGCAGTGCTAGAGTAACAGATACGCAGTATTTT
size: -; D: -; V: TRBV6-6; J: TRBJ2-1; CDR3: CASTNPGEQGGEQFF; DNA: TGTGCCAGCACCAACCCCGGGGAACAGGGTGGTGAGCAGTTCTTC
size: -; D: TRBD1; V: TRBV9; J: TRBJ1-6; CDR3: CASSVGGGRWNSPLHF; DNA: TGTGCCAGCAGCGTAGGAGGGGGCCGATGGAATTCACCCCTCCACTTT
size: once; D: -; V: TRBV21-1; J: TRBJ2-2; CDR3: CASSNTDTNTGELFF; DNA: TGTGCCAGCAGCAATACGGACACGAACACCGGGGAGCTGTTTTTT
size: -; D: -; V: TRBV27; J: TRBJ2-3; CDR3: CASRRGSADTQYF; DNA: TGTGCCAGCAGGCGAGGAAGTGCAGATACGCAGTATTTT
size: -; D: TRBD2; V: TRBV4-1; J: TRBJ2-2; CDR3: CASSQEGVWREAGQDTGELFF; DNA: TGCGCCAGCAGCCAAGAAGGGGTTTGGCGGGAGGCCGGCCAGGACACCGGGGAGCTGTTTTTT
size: once; D: TRBD1; V: TRBV27; J: TRBJ1-6; CDR3: CASSLRGTASSYNSPLHF; DNA: TGTGCCAGCAGTTTACGAGGGACAGCCAGCTCCTATAATTCACCCCTCCACTTT
size: -; D: TRBD2; V: TRBV7-7; J: TRBJ2-5; CDR3: CASSLGAGGQETQYF; DNA: TGTGCTAGCAGCCTGGGAGCGGGAGGGCAGGAGACCCAGTACTTC
size: -; D: TRBD1; V: TRBV7-2; J: TRBJ2-3; CDR3: CASSLQGADTQYF; DNA: TGTGCCAGCAGCCTCCAGGGGGCCGATACGCAGTATTTT
size: -; D: TRBD1; V: TRBV7-2; J: TRBJ1-1; CDR3: CASSLGQGGAFF; DNA: TGTGCCAGCAGCTTAGGGCAGGGGGGTGCTTTCTTT
size: -; D: -; V: TRBV11-2; J: TRBJ2-5; CDR3: CASSSLQETQYF; DNA: TGTGCCAGCAGCTCCCTCCAAGAGACCCAGTACTTC
size: -; D: TRBD2; V: TRBV6-1; J: TRBJ2-7; CDR3: CASSGGRLLLDEQYF; DNA: TGTGCCAGCAGTGGCGGGAGGCTCCTCCTGGACGAGCAGTACTTC
size: once; D: -; V: TRBV19; J: TRBJ2-3; CDR3: CASSTESLDRGDTQYF; DNA: TGTGCCAGTAGTACGGAGTCGTTAGACCGTGGGGATACGCAGTATTTT
size: -; D: TRBD1; V: TRBV11-2; J: TRBJ1-3; CDR3: CASSGGGGQGANTIYF; DNA: TGTGCCAGCAGCGGGGGAGGAGGACAGGGGGCAAACACCATATATTTT
size: -; D: -; V: TRBV18; J: TRBJ1-5; CDR3: CASSPFRGDSNQPQHF; DNA: TGTGCCAGCTCACCCTTCCGGGGGGACAGCAATCAGCCCCAGCATTTT
size: -; D: -; V: TRBV19; J: TRBJ2-6; CDR3: CASMESGANVLTF; DNA: TGTGCCAGTATGGAGTCTGGGGCCAACGTCCTGACTTTC
size: -; D: TRBD2; V: TRBV5-1; J: TRBJ2-7; CDR3: CASSSLTSGSPEYF; DNA: TGCGCCAGCAGCTCACTGACTAGCGGGAGCCCGGAGTACTTC
size: -; D: TRBD2; V: TRBV6-1; J: TRBJ2-3; CDR3: CASSEGVAGPTDTQYF; DNA: TGTGCCAGCAGTGAAGGGGTAGCGGGACCCACAGATACGCAGTATTTT
size: -; D: -; V: TRBV30; J: TRBJ1-2; CDR3: CASTTGFYGYTF; DNA: TGTGCCTCTACCACAGGATTCTATGGCTACACCTTC
size: -; D: TRBD1; V: TRBV5-1; J: TRBJ2-7; CDR3: CASSPDRGAGEQYF; DNA: TGCGCCAGCAGCCCGGACAGGGGCGCGGGGGAGCAGTACTTC
size: -; D: TRBD1; V: TRBV7-2; J: TRBJ1-1; CDR3: CASSLRQGETEAFF; DNA: TGTGCCAGCAGCTTAAGACAGGGTGAGACTGAAGCTTTCTTT
size: -; D: TRBD2; V: TRBV5-1; J: TRBJ2-1; CDR3: CASSLAWGGDGSEQFF; DNA: TGCGCCAGCAGCTTGGCTTGGGGGGGAGACGGCAGTGAGCAGTTCTTC
size: -; D: TRBD2; V: TRBV18; J: TRBJ2-7; CDR3: CASSPPGTSGAYEQYF; DNA: TGTGCCAGCTCACCACCAGGGACTAGCGGGGCCTACGAGCAGTACTTC
size: -; D: -; V: TRBV5-5; J: TRBJ1-3; CDR3: CASSLGGPGASGNTIYF; DNA: TGTGCCAGCAGCTTGGGAGGGCCAGGGGCCTCTGGAAACACCATATATTTT
size: -; D: TRBD1; V: TRBV5-6; J: TRBJ1-2; CDR3: CASSQFGTGLANYGYTF; DNA: TGTGCCAGCAGCCAATTCGGGACAGGGTTGGCTAACTATGGCTACACCTTC
size: -; D: -; V: TRBV5-4; J: TRBJ2-2; CDR3: CASSLGQGFTGELFF; DNA: TGTGCCAGCAGCTTGGGGCAGGGTTTCACCGGGGAGCTGTTTTTT